Sequencing of this T cell receptor beta chain was carried out in a study of T-cell reconstitution after alpha-beta-depleted transplantation in children. This clonotype was counted ten times or more. Unique molecular identifiers were incorporated when the TCRbeta library was constructed. TCRdb independently ran MiXCR on the PCR reads; one entry per CDR3 protein. Counted here are about 370,000 distinct CDR3 sequences, roughly 20% occurring once; the ten biggest clones make up approximately 3.8%. The receptor was derived from a human donor who donated a stem cell graft to a child with acute myeloid leukemia. The sequencing here drew on PBMCs from the stem cell graft donor, taken from the stem cell graft.

DNA of the CDR3: TGCAGTGCTCCAACCGGAGGGCCAGATACGCAGTATTTT. Residues: CSAPTGGPDTQYF. The gene calls are TRBV20-1 and TRBJ2-3, with D maybe TRBD2 (6 bases). The CDR3 sequence is 13 residues long. Germline lookup yields CDR1 DFQATT and CDR2 SNEGSKA (reference sequence). Trimming pared 5 bases from V and 4 bases from J, leaving 13 bases between.